Below, 11 T cell receptor beta chains from the same sample are listed, as sequenced in a study of CXCR3-negative and CXCR3-positive naive CD8 T cells. Preparation of TRB cDNA libraries relied on 5' RACE carrying UMI labels. TCRdb reprocessed the 5' RACE reads and stores each CDR3 protein as one record, lacking DNA. Here the sample table reports 45,000 to 65,000 distinct CDR3 sequences. What was sequenced was naive CXCR3- CD8+ T cells from blood. The subset denotes: CD45RO-CCR7+CD27+CD95- naive CD8+ T cells lacking CXCR3 (TNR3-). The receptor set was obtained from a human donor in good health. Some clones in this sample may be carry-over from other donors' samples.

CDR3 loop: CASSRKVTSSYNEQFF. The chain employs TRBV7-9 and TRBJ2-1. The CDR3 sequence is 16 residues long. The germline gives CDR1 SEHNR, CDR2 FQNEAQ (reference sequence).

The CDR3: CASSSSGPYTGELFF. The chain has TRBV7-8 and TRBJ2-2; TCRdb's assignment of TRBD1 cannot be checked, as there is no DNA. Germline CDR1 is SGHVS and CDR2 is FQNEAQ. This CDR3 spans 15 amino acids.

The chain recombines TRBV29-1 with TRBJ2-7; without DNA, the TCRdb call of TRBD1 cannot be checked. Germline V gene lookup returns CDR1 SQVTM and CDR2 ANQGSEA. This CDR3 comprises 14 residues. The CDR3 region is CSVDVIEQGYEQYF.

The chain is built from TRBV9 and TRBJ1-5; absent DNA, TCRdb's TRBD1 call cannot be checked. The CDR3 has 13 amino acids. Germline assignment: CDR1 SGDLS and CDR2 YYNGEE. CDR3 loop: CASSEGAGQPQHF.

Here the CDR3 reads CASSFDLTRYTQYF. The chain has TRBV7-2 and TRBJ2-3. From germline, CDR1 is SGHTA and CDR2 FQGNSA. The CDR3 covers 14 residues.

The rearrangement links TRBV3-1 to TRBJ2-7. The CDR3 contains 12 residues. Per germline, CDR1 LGHDT and CDR2 YNNKEL (reference sequence). This CDR3 is CASSLDLERKHF.

The chain uses TRBV1 and TRBJ2-7; TCRdb picks TRBD1, but there is no DNA to check that call. TRBV1 is a pseudogene locus. This CDR3 region has 16 residues. The CDR3 region is CTSSQDICSGGYEQYF.

The chain couples TRBV29-1 to TRBJ2-7; TCRdb proposes TRBD1, but this gene call is untestable without DNA. This CDR3 is built from 17 residues. Germline values: CDR1 SQVTM, CDR2 ANQGSEA. The CDR3 here is CSVEVGTGGELSYEQYF.

The V call is TRBV5-1, the J call TRBJ2-1. CDR1 is SGHRS, CDR2 YFSETQ, per germline. The CDR3 totals 11 residues. The CDR3 reads CASSLGRQAFF.

The chain is built from TRBV20-1 and TRBJ2-7. CDR1 and CDR2 (germline): DFQATT, SNEGSKA (reference sequence). The CDR3 length is 15 residues. The CDR3 here is CSARDFSGTSYEQYF.

The CDR3 sequence: CASSGGLDTEAFF. The chain couples TRBV5-1 to TRBJ1-1; TCRdb's D call, TRBD1, is unchecked because there is no DNA. This CDR3 region has 13 residues. Germline CDR1 reads SGHRS; CDR2 reads YFSETQ.